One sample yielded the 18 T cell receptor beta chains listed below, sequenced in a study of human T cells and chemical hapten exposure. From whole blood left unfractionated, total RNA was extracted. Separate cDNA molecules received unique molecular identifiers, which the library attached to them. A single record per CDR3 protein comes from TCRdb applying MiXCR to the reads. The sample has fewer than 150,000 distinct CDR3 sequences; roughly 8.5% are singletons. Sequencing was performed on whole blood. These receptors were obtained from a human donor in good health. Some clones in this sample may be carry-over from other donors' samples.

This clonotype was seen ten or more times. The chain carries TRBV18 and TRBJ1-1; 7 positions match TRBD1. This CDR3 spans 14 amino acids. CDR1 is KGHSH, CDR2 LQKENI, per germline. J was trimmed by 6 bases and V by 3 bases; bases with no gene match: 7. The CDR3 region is CASSPGQRRAEAFF. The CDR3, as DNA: TGTGCCAGCTCACCGGGACAGAGGAGGGCTGAAGCTTTCTTT.

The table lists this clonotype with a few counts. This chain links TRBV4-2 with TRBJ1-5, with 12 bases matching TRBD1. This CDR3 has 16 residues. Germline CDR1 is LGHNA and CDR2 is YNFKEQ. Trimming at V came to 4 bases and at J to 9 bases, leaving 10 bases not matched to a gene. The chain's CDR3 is CASSPSGTGGEGPQHF. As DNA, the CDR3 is TGTGCCAGCAGCCCGTCAGGGACAGGGGGCGAAGGGCCCCAGCATTTT.

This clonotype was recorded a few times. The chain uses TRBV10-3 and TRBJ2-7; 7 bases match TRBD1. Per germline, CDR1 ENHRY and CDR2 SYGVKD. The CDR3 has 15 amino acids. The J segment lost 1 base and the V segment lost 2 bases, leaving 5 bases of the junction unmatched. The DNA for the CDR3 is TGTGCCATCAGTGAGGGGGACAGCTTTTCCTACGAGCAGTACTTC. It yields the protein CAISEGDSFSYEQYF.

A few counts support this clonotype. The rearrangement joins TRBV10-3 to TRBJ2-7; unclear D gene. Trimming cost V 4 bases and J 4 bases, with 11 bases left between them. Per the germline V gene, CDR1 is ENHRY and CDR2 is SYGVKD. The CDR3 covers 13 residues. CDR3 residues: CAISGDPGYEQYF. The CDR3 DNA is TGTGCCATCAGTGGAGACCCTGGGTACGAGCAGTACTTC.

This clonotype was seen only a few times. The CDR3 region is CASSPYEEETQYF. The CDR3 DNA reads TGTGCCAGCTCACCGTACGAAGAAGAGACCCAGTACTTC. The rearrangement links TRBV18 to TRBJ2-5; D not certain. V shed 3 bases and J shed 3 bases, with 8 bases lying between them. The CDR3 is 13 amino acids. Germline V gives CDR1 KGHSH, CDR2 LQKENI.

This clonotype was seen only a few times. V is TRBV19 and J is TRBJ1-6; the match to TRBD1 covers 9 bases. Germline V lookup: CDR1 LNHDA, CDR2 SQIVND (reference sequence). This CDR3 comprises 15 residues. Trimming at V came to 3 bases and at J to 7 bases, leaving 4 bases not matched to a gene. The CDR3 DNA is TGTGCCAGTAGTATTTTGGGGACAGGGAATTCACCCCTCCACTTT. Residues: CASSILGTGNSPLHF.

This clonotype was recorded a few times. This CDR3 is CASTRRAETQETQYF. CDR3 sequence (DNA): TGCGCCAGCACCCGGAGGGCGGAAACGCAAGAGACCCAGTACTTC. The chain recombines TRBV5-1 with TRBJ2-5; perhaps TRBD2 as D (6 bases). This CDR3 contains 15 residues. The germline CDR1 and CDR2 sequences are SGHRS and YFSETQ. V was cut by 6 bases and J by 2 bases, with 17 bases left in between.

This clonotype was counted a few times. CDR3 sequence: CATRGNTIYF. Here the CDR3 DNA reads TGTGCCACCCGGGGAAACACCATATATTTT. The chain carries TRBV10-3 and TRBJ1-3; D remains unclear. The CDR3 sequence is 10 residues long. Germline assignment: CDR1 ENHRY and CDR2 SYGVKD. Trimming shortened V by 10 bases and J by 4 bases, and 5 bases separated the two germline ends.

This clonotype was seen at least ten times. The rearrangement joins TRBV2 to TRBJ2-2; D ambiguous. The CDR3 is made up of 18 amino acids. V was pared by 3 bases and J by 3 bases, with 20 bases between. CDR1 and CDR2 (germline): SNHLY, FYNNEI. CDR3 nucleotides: TGTGCCAGCAGTGAGTCCAGAGTGGCTGCCCAAGACACCGGGGAGCTGTTTTTT. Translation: CASSESRVAAQDTGELFF. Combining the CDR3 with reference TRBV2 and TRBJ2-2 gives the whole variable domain EPEVTQTPSHQVTQMGQEVILRCVPISNHLYFYWYRQILGQKVEFLVSFYNNEISEKSEIFDDQFSVERPDGSNFTLKIRSTKLEDSAMYFCASSESRVAAQDTGELFFGEGSRLTVL.

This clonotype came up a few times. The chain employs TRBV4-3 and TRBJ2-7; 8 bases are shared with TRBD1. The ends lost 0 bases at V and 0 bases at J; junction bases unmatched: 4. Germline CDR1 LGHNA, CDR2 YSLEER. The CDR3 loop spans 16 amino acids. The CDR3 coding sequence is TGCGCCAGCAGCCAAGATAGGACAGGGAGCTCCTACGAGCAGTACTTC. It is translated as CASSQDRTGSSYEQYF.

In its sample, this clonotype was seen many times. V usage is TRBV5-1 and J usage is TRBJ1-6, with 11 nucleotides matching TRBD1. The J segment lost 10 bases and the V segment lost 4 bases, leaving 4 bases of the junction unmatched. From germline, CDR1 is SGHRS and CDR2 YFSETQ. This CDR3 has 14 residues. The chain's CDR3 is CASSLGQGASPLHF. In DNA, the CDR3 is TGCGCCAGCAGCCTTGGACAGGGGGCATCACCCCTCCACTTT.

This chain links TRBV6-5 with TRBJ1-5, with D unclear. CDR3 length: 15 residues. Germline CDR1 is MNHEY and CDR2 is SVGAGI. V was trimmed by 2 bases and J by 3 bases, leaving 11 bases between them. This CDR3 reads CASSYDGWDNQPQHF. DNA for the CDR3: TGTGCCAGCAGTTACGACGGATGGGACAATCAGCCCCAGCATTTT.

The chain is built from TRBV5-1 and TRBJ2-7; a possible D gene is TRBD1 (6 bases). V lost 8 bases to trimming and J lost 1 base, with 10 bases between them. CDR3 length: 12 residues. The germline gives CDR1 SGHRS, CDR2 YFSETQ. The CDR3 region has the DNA TGCGCCAGTGGACAGAGTTCCTACGAGCAGTACTTC. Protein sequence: CASGQSSYEQYF.

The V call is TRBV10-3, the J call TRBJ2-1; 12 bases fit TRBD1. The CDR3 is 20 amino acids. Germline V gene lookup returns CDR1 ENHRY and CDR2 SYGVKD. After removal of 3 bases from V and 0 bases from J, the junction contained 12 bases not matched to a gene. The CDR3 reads CAISDAGQGASSFSYNEQFF. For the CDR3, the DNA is TGTGCCATCAGTGATGCGGGACAGGGGGCTTCCTCCTTCTCCTACAATGAGCAGTTCTTC.

In DNA, the CDR3 is TGCAGTGCTAGTAGCTCTGGAAACACCATATATTTT. It encodes CSASSSGNTIYF. This chain links TRBV20-1 with TRBJ1-3; D gene uncertain. V lost 3 bases to trimming and J lost 0 bases, with 3 bases between them. The CDR3 totals 12 residues. The V gene's germline CDR1 is DFQATT and CDR2 SNEGSKA (reference sequence).

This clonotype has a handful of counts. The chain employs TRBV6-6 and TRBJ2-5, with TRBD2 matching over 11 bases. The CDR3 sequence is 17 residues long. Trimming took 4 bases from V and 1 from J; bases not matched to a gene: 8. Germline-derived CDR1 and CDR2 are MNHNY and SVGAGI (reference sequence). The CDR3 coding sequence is TGTGCCAGCAGTTCTCCGACTAGCGGGGATCCCCAAGAGACCCAGTACTTC. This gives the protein CASSSPTSGDPQETQYF.

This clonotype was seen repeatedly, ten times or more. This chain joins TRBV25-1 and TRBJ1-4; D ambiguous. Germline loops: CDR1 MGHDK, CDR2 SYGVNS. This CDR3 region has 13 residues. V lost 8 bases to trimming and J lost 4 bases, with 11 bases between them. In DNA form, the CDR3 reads TGTGCCAGCTCGATTCTCATTAATGAAAAACTGTTTTTT. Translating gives CASSILINEKLFF.

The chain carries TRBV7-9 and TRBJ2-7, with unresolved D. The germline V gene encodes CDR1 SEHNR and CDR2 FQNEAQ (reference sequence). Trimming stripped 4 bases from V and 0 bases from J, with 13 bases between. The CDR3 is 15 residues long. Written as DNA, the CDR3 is TGTGCCAGCAGCTCGTCGACGGCTAGCTCCTACGAGCAGTACTTC. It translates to CASSSSTASSYEQYF.